This T cell receptor (beta chain) was sequenced during a study of blood T cell repertoires in COVID-19 (dated by TCRdb to the early 2020s). Context from the whole study: Collaborator samples came from the United States, Italy and Spain and covered acute and convalescent phases of COVID-19. Where available, HLA class I and class II types were taken from metadata supplied by the sample provider and were not determined by assay-based typing. Subjects who had been exposed to COVID-19, were actively infected with it, or had recovered from it provided the deeply sampled blood TCRbeta repertoires that made up the dataset. Samples were obtained from the ongoing ImmuneRACE study (first 160 participants) and from over a thousand subjects provided by 6 global collaborators. The material from the prospective study consisted of cDNA or gDNA derived from T cells, B-cell-depleted T cells, or PBMCs. The repertoires were released in a freely available public database intended as a resource for research on the immune response to SARS-CoV-2. The sample metadata nearly always contained a de-identified subject ID, COVID-19 status, age in years and sex.

Beyond this particular receptor, the publication reports: How much clinical and demographic metadata was included differed by source and by participant, and the metadata was provided uncurated.

As concerns this clone: The specificity of this receptor is unknown. No base quality information exists; no much larger clone differs at one position.

Participants in the prospective study were enrolled through a virtual design, were aged roughly 18 to 90 years, and lived in approximately 24 United States geographic areas. In the prospective study, participants were assigned to cohorts based on the clinical history participants reported in a screening survey and a study questionnaire. ImmuneRACE Cohort 3 recovered participants were defined by two consecutive negative NP/OP PCR tests, healthcare professional clearance, or symptom resolution. Each participant in the prospective study had whole blood, serum and a nasopharyngeal or oropharyngeal swab collected by mobile phlebotomists. Over a roughly 2-month period, participants in the prospective study had the option of providing additional blood draws and questionnaires. Blood samples from the prospective study were shipped frozen or at room temperature prior to DNA extraction. According to the germline V gene, CDR1 reads SGHTA and CDR2 reads FQGTGA. V sheds 5 bases and J sheds 8 bases, leaving 12 bases between their ends. The CDR3, cysteine through phenylalanine, is 12 amino acids long. Here the CDR3 DNA is all that survives: 36 bases in frame from base 1.

TCRbeta CDR3 regions were amplified from genomic DNA using the immunoSEQ Assay, a bias-controlled multiplex PCR. Per the authors' processing: Within the assay, amplification of reference gene primers was used to estimate how many nucleated cells each sample contained. Sequence reads were collapsed and filtered to measure the absolute abundance of every unique TCRbeta CDR3 rearrangement. Productive Simpson clonality was computed per sample as the square root of Simpson's diversity index over productive rearrangements. TCRdb carries this immuneACCESS record with in-frame sequences only. Its versions omit some clonotypes, under half of them owing to an unresolved V gene in the studies checked, with the rest unexplained. V and J calls plus clone size are reproduced from that table; the DNA served to infer D and trimming. The sample records 180,000 or so clones, roughly 88% of which are singletons. The ten biggest clones cover 10% to 15% of the sample.

The chain links TRBV7-3 with TRBJ1-1; the D gene is possibly TRBD1, with 6 bases matching. The sequence was obtained from a woman aged 55-70 years who had recovered from COVID-19. Sequencing was done on a sample of PBMCs or T cells enriched from blood (not recorded which). This receptor has the CDR3 CASSNREGEAFF. The DNA sequence is given as TGTGCCAGCAGCAACAGGGAGGGCGAAGCTTTCTTT.